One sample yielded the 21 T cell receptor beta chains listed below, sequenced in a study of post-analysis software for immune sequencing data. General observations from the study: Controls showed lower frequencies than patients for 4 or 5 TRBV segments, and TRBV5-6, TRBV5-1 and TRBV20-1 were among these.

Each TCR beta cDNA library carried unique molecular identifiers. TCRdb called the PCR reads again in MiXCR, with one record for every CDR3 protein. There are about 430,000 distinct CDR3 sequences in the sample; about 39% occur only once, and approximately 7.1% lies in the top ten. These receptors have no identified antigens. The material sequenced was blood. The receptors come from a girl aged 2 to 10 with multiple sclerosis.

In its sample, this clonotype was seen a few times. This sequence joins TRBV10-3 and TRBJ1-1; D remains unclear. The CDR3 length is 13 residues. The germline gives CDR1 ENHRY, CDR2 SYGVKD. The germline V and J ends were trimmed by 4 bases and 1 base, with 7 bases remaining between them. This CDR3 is CAISVGGNTEAFF. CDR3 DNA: TGTGCCATCAGTGTCGGAGGGAACACTGAAGCTTTCTTT.

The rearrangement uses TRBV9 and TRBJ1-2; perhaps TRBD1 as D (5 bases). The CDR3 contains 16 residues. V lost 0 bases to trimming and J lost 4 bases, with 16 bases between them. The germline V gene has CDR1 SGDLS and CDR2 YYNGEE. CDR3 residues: CASSVAGGGFGYGYTF. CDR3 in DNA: TGTGCCAGCAGCGTAGCCGGGGGAGGCTTTGGCTATGGCTACACCTTC.

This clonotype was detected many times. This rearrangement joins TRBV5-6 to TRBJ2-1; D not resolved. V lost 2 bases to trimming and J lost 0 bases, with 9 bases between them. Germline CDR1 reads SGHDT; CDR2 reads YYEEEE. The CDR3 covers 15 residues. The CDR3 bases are TGTGCCAGCAGCTTAGACTCGAGCTCCTACAATGAGCAGTTCTTC. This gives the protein CASSLDSSSYNEQFF.

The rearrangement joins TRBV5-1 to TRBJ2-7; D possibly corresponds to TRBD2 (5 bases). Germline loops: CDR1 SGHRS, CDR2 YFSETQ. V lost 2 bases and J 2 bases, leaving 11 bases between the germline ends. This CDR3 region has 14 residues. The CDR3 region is CASSFGLVTYEQYF. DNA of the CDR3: TGCGCCAGCAGCTTCGGACTTGTCACCTACGAGCAGTACTTC.

CDR3 loop: CASSSEQGLRTDTQYF. DNA of the CDR3: TGCGCCAGCAGCTCTGAACAGGGGTTGAGAACAGATACGCAGTATTTT. The chain recombines TRBV5-1 with TRBJ2-3; the match to TRBD1 covers 7 bases. Germline V gene data show CDR1 as SGHRS and CDR2 as YFSETQ. V lost 3 bases to trimming and J lost 3 bases; unmatched junction nucleotides: 10. This CDR3 has 16 amino acids.

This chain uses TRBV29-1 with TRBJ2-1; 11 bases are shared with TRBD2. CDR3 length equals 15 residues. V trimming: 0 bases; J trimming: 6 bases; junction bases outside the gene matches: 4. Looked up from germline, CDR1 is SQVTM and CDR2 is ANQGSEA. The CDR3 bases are TGCAGCGTTGAAGAGATAGCGGGAGGGATCAATGAGCAGTTCTTC. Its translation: CSVEEIAGGINEQFF.

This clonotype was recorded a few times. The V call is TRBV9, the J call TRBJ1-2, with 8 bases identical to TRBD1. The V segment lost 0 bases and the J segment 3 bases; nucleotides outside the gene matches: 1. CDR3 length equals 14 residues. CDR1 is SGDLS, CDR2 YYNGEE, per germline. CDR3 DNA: TGTGCCAGCAGCGTAGGGGGACAGGACTATGGCTACACCTTC. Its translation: CASSVGGQDYGYTF.

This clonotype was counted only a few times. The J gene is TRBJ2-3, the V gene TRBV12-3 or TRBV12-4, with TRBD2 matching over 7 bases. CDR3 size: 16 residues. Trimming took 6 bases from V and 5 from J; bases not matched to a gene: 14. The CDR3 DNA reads TGTGCCAGCAGCAATACGAGTGGGAGGGTTTTAGATACGCAGTATTTT. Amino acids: CASSNTSGRVLDTQYF.

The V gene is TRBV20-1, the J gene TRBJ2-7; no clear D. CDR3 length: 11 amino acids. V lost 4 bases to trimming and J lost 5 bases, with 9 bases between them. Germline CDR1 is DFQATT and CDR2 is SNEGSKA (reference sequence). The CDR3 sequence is CSATGRHEQYF. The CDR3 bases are TGCAGTGCTACCGGCAGGCACGAGCAGTACTTC.

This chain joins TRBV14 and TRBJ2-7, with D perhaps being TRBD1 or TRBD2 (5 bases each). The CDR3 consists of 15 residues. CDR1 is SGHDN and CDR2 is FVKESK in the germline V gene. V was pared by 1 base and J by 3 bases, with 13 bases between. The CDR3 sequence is CASSQVRGAVYEQYF. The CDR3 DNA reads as TGTGCCAGCAGCCAAGTGAGAGGGGCGGTCTACGAGCAGTACTTC.

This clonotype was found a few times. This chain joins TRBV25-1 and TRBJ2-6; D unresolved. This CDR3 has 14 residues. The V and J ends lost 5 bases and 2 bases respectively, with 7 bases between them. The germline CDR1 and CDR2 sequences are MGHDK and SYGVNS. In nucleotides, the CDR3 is TGTGCCAGCAGTCATCTAGCTGGGGCCAACGTCCTGACTTTC. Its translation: CASSHLAGANVLTF.

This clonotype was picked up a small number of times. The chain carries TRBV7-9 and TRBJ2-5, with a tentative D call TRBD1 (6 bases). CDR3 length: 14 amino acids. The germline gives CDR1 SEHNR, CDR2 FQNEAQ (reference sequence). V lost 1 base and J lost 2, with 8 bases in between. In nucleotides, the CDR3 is TGTGCCAGCAGCTTAGGGGGACAACAAGAGACCCAGTACTTC. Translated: CASSLGGQQETQYF.

The CDR3 loop is CASSEGELSTDTQYF. The DNA of the CDR3 is TGTGCCAGCAGCGAGGGTGAACTTAGCACAGATACGCAGTATTTT. The gene calls are TRBV25-1 and TRBJ2-3; tentative D call: TRBD2 (5 bases). V was trimmed by 6 bases and J by 0 bases, leaving 13 bases between them. The CDR3 covers 15 residues. The germline gives CDR1 MGHDK, CDR2 SYGVNS.

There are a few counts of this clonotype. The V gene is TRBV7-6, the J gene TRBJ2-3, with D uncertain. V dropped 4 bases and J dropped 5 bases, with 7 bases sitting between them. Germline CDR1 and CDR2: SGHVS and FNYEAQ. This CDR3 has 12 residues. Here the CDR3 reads CASSSNRDTQYF. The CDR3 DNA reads TGTGCCAGCAGCTCCAATAGAGATACGCAGTATTTT. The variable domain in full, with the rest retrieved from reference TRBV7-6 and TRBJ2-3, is GAGVSQSPRYKVTKRGQDVALRCDPISGHVSLYWYRQALGQGPEFLTYFNYEAQQDKSGLPNDRFSAERPEGSISTLTIQRTEQRDSAMYRCASSSNRDTQYFGPGTRLTVL.

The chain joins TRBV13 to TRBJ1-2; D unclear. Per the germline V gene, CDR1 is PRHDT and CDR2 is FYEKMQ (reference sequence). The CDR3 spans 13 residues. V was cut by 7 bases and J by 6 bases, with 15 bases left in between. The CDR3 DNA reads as TGTGCCAGCAACCATACACGGAGGCATGGCTACACCTTC. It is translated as CASNHTRRHGYTF.

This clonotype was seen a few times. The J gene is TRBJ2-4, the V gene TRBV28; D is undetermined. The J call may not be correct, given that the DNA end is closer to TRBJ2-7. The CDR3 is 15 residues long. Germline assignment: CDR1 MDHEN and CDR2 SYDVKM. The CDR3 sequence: CASSFLSAESYEQYF. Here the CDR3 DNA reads TGTGCCAGCAGTTTCTTGAGTGCGGAGAGCTACGAGCAGTACTTC.

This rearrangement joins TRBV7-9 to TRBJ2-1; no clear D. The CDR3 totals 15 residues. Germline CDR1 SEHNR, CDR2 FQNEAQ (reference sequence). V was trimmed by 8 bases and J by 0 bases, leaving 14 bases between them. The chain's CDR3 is CASESSGVSYNEQFF. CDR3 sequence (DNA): TGTGCCAGCGAAAGTTCTGGCGTCTCCTACAATGAGCAGTTCTTC. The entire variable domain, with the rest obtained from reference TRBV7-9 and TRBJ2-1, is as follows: DTGVSQNPRHKITKRGQNVTFRCDPISEHNRLYWYRQTLGQGPEFLTYFQNEAQLEKSRLLSDRFSAERPKGSFSTLEIQRTEQGDSAMYLCASESSGVSYNEQFFGPGTRLTVL.

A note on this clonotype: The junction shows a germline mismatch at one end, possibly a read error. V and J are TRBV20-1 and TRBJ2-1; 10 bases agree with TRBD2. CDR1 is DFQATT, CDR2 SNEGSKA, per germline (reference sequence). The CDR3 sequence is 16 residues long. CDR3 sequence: CSARARTSGAYNVQFF. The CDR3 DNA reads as TGCAGTGCTAGAGCCCGGACTAGCGGCGCTTACAATGTGCAGTTCTTC.

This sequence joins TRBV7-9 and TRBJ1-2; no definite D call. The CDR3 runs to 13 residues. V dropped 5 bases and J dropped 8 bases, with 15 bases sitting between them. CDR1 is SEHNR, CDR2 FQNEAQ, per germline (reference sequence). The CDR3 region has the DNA TGTGCCAGCAGCCTAGGGCCTTTTCGCGGCTACACCTTC. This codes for CASSLGPFRGYTF. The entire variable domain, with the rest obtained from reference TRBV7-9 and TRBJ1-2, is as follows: DTGVSQNPRHKITKRGQNVTFRCDPISEHNRLYWYRQTLGQGPEFLTYFQNEAQLEKSRLLSDRFSAERPKGSFSTLEIQRTEQGDSAMYLCASSLGPFRGYTFGSGTRLTVV.

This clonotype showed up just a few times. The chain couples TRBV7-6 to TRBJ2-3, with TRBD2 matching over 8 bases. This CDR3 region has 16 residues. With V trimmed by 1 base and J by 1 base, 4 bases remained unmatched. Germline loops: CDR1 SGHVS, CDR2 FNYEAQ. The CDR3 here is CASSLVSGGGTDTQYF. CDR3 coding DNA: TGTGCCAGCAGCTTAGTGAGCGGGGGCGGCACAGATACGCAGTATTTT.

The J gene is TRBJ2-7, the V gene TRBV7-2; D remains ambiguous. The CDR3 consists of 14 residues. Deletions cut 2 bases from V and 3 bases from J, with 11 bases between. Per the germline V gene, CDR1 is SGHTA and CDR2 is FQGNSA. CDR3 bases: TGTGCCAGCAGCTTATCAAGTGGGTTCTACGAGCAGTACTTC. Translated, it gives CASSLSSGFYEQYF.